One sample yielded the 28 T cell receptor beta chains listed below, sequenced in a study of identical twins. TCRdb re-called the 5' RACE reads through MiXCR, storing one row per CDR3 protein. The table includes fewer than 250,000 distinct CDR3 sequences, approximately 8% detected once. This same sample was also part of a study on yellow fever vaccine responses in identical twins.

Sequences were obtained from CD8+ T cells sorted from blood. The receptors were gathered from a woman aged 18-29 years in good health.

This clonotype was detected many times. This sequence joins TRBV7-9 and TRBJ2-5; 13 bases match TRBD2. CDR1 is SEHNR and CDR2 is FQNEAQ in the germline V gene (reference sequence). J lost 4 bases, V lost 5 bases, and 7 bases had no gene match. CDR3 size: 16 residues. CDR3 nucleotide sequence: TGTGCCAGCAGCACTACTAGCGGGAGGGTTCGAGAGACCCAGTACTTC. This sequence encodes CASSTTSGRVRETQYF.

In this sample, this clonotype turned up a few times. The chain couples TRBV4-1 to TRBJ2-3, with D perhaps matching TRBD1 (6 bases). V dropped 4 bases and J dropped 4 bases, with 12 bases sitting between them. The germline gives CDR1 MGHRA, CDR2 YSYEKL. The CDR3 is 14 residues long. CDR3 in DNA: TGCGCCAGCAGCCTTACAGGGATAGCAGATACGCAGTATTTT. Translation: CASSLTGIADTQYF.

This clonotype came up many times. V usage is TRBV7-2 and J usage is TRBJ1-3; D remains ambiguous. CDR3 length: 15 residues. Between the trimmed V and J ends, which lost 1 base and 4 bases, there was a span of 11 bases. Germline assignment: CDR1 SGHTA and CDR2 FQGNSA. CDR3 bases: TGTGCCAGCAGCTTAGTGGCTGCCGTAGGAAACACCATATATTTT. Translated: CASSLVAAVGNTIYF.

This clonotype has at least ten counts. This rearrangement joins TRBV6-5 to TRBJ2-1, with D uncertain. This CDR3 contains 13 residues. Trimming left V 2 bases short and J 9 bases short, with 11 bases between. Per germline, CDR1 MNHEY and CDR2 SVGAGI. The CDR3 spells CASSYNGLIEQFF. CDR3 DNA: TGTGCCAGCAGTTACAACGGGCTTATTGAGCAGTTCTTC.

The chain employs TRBV7-9 and TRBJ2-7, with 8 bases that match TRBD1. The junction had 3 bases not matched to a gene; V was cut back by 6 bases and J by 2 bases. CDR1 and CDR2 from the germline V gene are SEHNR and FQNEAQ (reference sequence). The CDR3 length is 13 residues. CDR3 nucleotide sequence: TGTGCCAGCAGTCGACAGGGGACCTACGAGCAGTACTTC. Protein product: CASSRQGTYEQYF.

The table lists this clonotype with many counts. The chain recombines TRBV27 with TRBJ2-5, with D uncertain. Trimming took 0 bases from V and 3 from J, leaving 5 bases between them. Germline V gene data show CDR1 as MNHEY and CDR2 as SMNVEV (reference sequence). This CDR3 region has 13 residues. The CDR3 spells CASSLSRKETQYF. CDR3 in DNA: TGTGCCAGCAGTTTATCCCGAAAAGAGACCCAGTACTTC.

This clonotype was observed many times. The V call is TRBV20-1, the J call TRBJ2-7; D may correspond to TRBD1 or TRBD2 (6 bases each). Trimming pared 0 bases from V and 3 bases from J, leaving 15 bases between. The CDR3 has 15 residues. CDR1 and CDR2 from the germline V gene are DFQATT and SNEGSKA (reference sequence). Here the CDR3 DNA reads TGCAGTGCTAGAGATCTGAGGGGGGAAGGCTACGAGCAGTACTTC. Its translation is CSARDLRGEGYEQYF.

This clonotype was recorded at least ten times. This chain links TRBV12-3 or TRBV12-4 with TRBJ2-2; TRBD2 is a possible D gene (5 bases). Trimming removed 9 bases at V and 2 bases at J, with 10 bases between. This CDR3 has 13 amino acids. The CDR3 reads CASRDYNTGELFF. CDR3 coding DNA: TGTGCCAGTCGAGACTATAACACCGGGGAGCTGTTTTTT.

This clonotype was detected a few times. The gene calls are TRBV10-3 and TRBJ1-1; 10 bases are a match to TRBD1. V dropped 3 bases and J dropped 6; count of bases not matched to a gene: 1. The CDR3 has 13 amino acids. Germline V gene data show CDR1 as ENHRY and CDR2 as SYGVKD. This CDR3 is CAISDGQGAEAFF. The CDR3 coding sequence is TGTGCCATCAGTGATGGACAGGGGGCTGAAGCTTTCTTT.

This clonotype was counted a few times. The chain has TRBV10-2 and TRBJ2-1; TRBD1 might be the D (7 bases). The ends were cut back, 0 bases at V and 4 bases at J, with 13 bases in the middle. CDR3 length: 16 amino acids. CDR1 and CDR2 (germline): WSHSY, SAAADI. CDR3 nucleotides: TGCGCCAGCAGTGAGTCTGGAGGGGGCCGGTACAATGAGCAGTTCTTC. Protein: CASSESGGGRYNEQFF.

The gene calls are TRBV29-1 and TRBJ1-2; 9 bases are shared with TRBD1. This CDR3 region has 15 residues. Germline trimming cut 6 bases from V and 3 bases from J; bases unmatched to any gene: 11. Germline CDR1 SQVTM, CDR2 ANQGSEA. CDR3: CSVADPGQGHYGYTF. The CDR3 DNA sequence: TGCAGCGTAGCTGATCCGGGACAGGGCCACTATGGCTACACCTTC.

In this sample, this clonotype turned up a few times. The chain combines TRBV12-3 or TRBV12-4 with TRBJ1-5; D uncertain. Trimming removed 7 bases at V and 0 bases at J, with 13 bases between. The CDR3 has 15 residues. The CDR3 DNA is TGTGCCAGCAATGGCGGGCGGTATAGCAATCAGCCCCAGCATTTT. Translating it yields CASNGGRYSNQPQHF.

Only a few counts were recorded for this clonotype. The chain carries TRBV20-1 and TRBJ2-1; 11 nucleotides line up with TRBD2. The CDR3 length is 14 residues. Germline V gives CDR1 DFQATT, CDR2 SNEGSKA (reference sequence). J was trimmed by 8 bases and V by 5 bases; bases with no gene match: 8. CDR3 sequence: CSAGLLAGGYEQFF. Written as DNA, the CDR3 is TGCAGTGCTGGGTTGCTAGCGGGGGGCTATGAGCAGTTCTTC.

The chain uses TRBV3-1 and TRBJ2-5; 10 bases align to TRBD2. The CDR3 covers 16 residues. The V and J ends lost 4 bases and 2 bases, in that order; junction bases with no gene match: 7. The germline V gene encodes CDR1 LGHDT and CDR2 YNNKEL (reference sequence). The CDR3 protein is CASSPESGRDQETQYF. The CDR3 DNA reads as TGTGCCAGCAGCCCAGAGAGCGGGAGGGATCAAGAGACCCAGTACTTC.

This clonotype came up many times. This chain links TRBV4-1 with TRBJ2-1; D ambiguous. Germline values: CDR1 MGHRA, CDR2 YSYEKL. Trimming cost V 0 bases and J 6 bases, with 18 bases left between them. The CDR3 runs 17 residues. CDR3: CASSQEIGPLWGNEQFF. The CDR3 DNA sequence: TGCGCCAGCAGCCAAGAAATAGGGCCACTTTGGGGCAATGAGCAGTTCTTC.

This clonotype showed up just a few times. The V gene is TRBV5-8, the J gene TRBJ2-7; D might be TRBD1 (6 bases). Trimming removed 6 bases from V and 3 bases from J, with 10 bases in between. Germline CDR1 is SGHTS and CDR2 is YDEGEE. The CDR3 has 12 residues. CDR3 region: CASIGTHYEQYF. CDR3 nucleotides: TGTGCCAGCATAGGGACACACTACGAGCAGTACTTC.

This clonotype appeared a few times. The chain links TRBV28 to TRBJ2-3; 8 bases line up with TRBD1. The CDR3 is 15 amino acids. Germline CDR1 and CDR2: MDHEN and SYDVKM. After removal of 3 bases from V and 1 base from J, the junction contained 3 bases not matched to a gene. The CDR3 sequence: CASSFRGLGTDTQYF. In nucleotides, the CDR3 is TGTGCCAGCAGTTTCAGGGGGCTTGGCACAGATACGCAGTATTTT.

V gene TRBV12-3 or TRBV12-4 combines with J gene TRBJ2-7; possibly TRBD1 for D (6 bases). The CDR3 consists of 15 residues. The V and J ends lost 4 bases and 9 bases respectively, with 22 bases between them. Here the CDR3 reads CASSSAQGSYDGQYF. For the CDR3, the DNA is TGTGCCAGCAGTTCCGCCCAGGGGAGCTACGATGGGCAGTACTTC.

The genes are TRBV15 and TRBJ2-5, with 10 positions matching TRBD2. The V gene end was trimmed by 0 bases and the J gene end by 5 bases; junction bases not matched to a gene: 3. Germline values: CDR1 LNHNV, CDR2 YYDKDF (reference sequence). This CDR3 is 15 amino acids long. DNA of the CDR3: TGTGCCACCAGCAGAGATAGCGGGGGGAAGGAGACCCAGTACTTC. It translates to CATSRDSGGKETQYF.

This clonotype showed up just a few times. This rearrangement joins TRBV9 to TRBJ2-3; possibly TRBD2 for D (6 bases). The CDR3 extends over 16 amino acids. The V end was cut by 3 bases, the J end by 3 bases, with 17 bases between. In germline, CDR1 is SGDLS, CDR2 YYNGEE. CDR3 amino acids: CASSAGGGILTDTQYF. The CDR3 nucleotides read TGTGCCAGCAGCGCAGGTGGCGGGATCCTAACAGATACGCAGTATTTT.

The chain is built from TRBV6-5 and TRBJ2-5; 7 nucleotides match TRBD2. Germline values: CDR1 MNHEY, CDR2 SVGAGI. The CDR3 is 16 residues long. V dropped 4 bases and J dropped 0; count of bases not matched to a gene: 8. The CDR3 bases are TGTGCCAGCAGTTCTCAGACTAGCCGGTACCAAGAGACCCAGTACTTC. Protein product: CASSSQTSRYQETQYF.

This CDR3 reads CASSPSGQGSAYEQYV. As DNA, the CDR3 is TGTGCCAGCTCACCCTCAGGACAGGGGTCGGCCTACGAGCAGTACGTC. This chain uses TRBV18 with TRBJ2-7; 9 nucleotides agree with TRBD1. Per the germline V gene, CDR1 is KGHSH and CDR2 is LQKENI. J was trimmed by 2 bases and V by 3 bases; bases with no gene match: 8. The CDR3 totals 16 residues.

This clonotype was counted at least ten times. V and J are TRBV9 and TRBJ1-1; D possibly corresponds to TRBD1 (5 bases). Trimming removed 4 bases at V and 0 bases at J, with 13 bases between. Germline CDR1 reads SGDLS; CDR2 reads YYNGEE. The length of the CDR3 is 15 residues. CDR3 residues: CASSSVGGMNTEAFF. The CDR3 DNA sequence: TGTGCCAGCAGCTCAGTGGGGGGTATGAACACTGAAGCTTTCTTT.

This clonotype was counted ten times or more. This chain joins TRBV6-4 and TRBJ2-2, with 8 positions matching TRBD1. V trimming: 6 bases; J trimming: 5 bases; junction bases outside the gene matches: 11. Germline V gene sequence: CDR1 MRHNA, CDR2 SNTAGT. CDR3 size: 16 residues. CDR3 sequence: CASSASPGQATGELFF. The CDR3 region has the DNA TGTGCCAGCAGCGCATCACCGGGACAGGCGACCGGGGAGCTGTTTTTT.

This clonotype was detected ten times or more. The chain joins TRBV27 to TRBJ2-5; no clear D. The CDR3 covers 13 residues. V was pared by 3 bases and J by 2 bases, with 7 bases between. In germline, CDR1 is MNHEY, CDR2 SMNVEV (reference sequence). CDR3 bases: TGTGCCAGCAGTTTGGGTAATCAAGAGACCCAGTACTTC. Translating gives CASSLGNQETQYF.

This clonotype came up many times. The chain joins TRBV4-1 to TRBJ1-5; D is uncertain. CDR3 length equals 15 residues. Trimming removed 1 base at V and 1 base at J, with 8 bases between. Germline CDR1 reads MGHRA; CDR2 reads YSYEKL. CDR3 DNA sequence: TGCGCCAGCAGCCAAGGGGCAGGCAGCAATCAGCCCCAGCATTTT. Translation gives CASSQGAGSNQPQHF.

This clonotype has only a few counts. The chain has TRBV25-1 and TRBJ2-7; 11 bases are shared with TRBD1. The CDR3 is 13 amino acids. CDR1 and CDR2 (germline): MGHDK, SYGVNS. CDR3 loop: CASSERTGGPVIV. The CDR3 nucleotides read TGTGCCAGCAGTGAACGGACAGGGGGCCCCGTAATCGTC.

This clonotype was counted between two and nine times. The gene calls are TRBV7-9 and TRBJ1-2, with D unclear. Looked up from germline, CDR1 is SEHNR and CDR2 is FQNEAQ (reference sequence). The CDR3 spans 16 residues. V was shortened by 2 bases and J by 0 bases, with 13 bases between the two germline ends. Here the CDR3 reads CASSLSAEVTNYGYTF. As DNA, the CDR3 is TGTGCCAGCAGCTTATCGGCGGAGGTGACTAACTATGGCTACACCTTC.